The 24 T cell receptor beta chains given below trace back to one sample, sequenced in a study of regulatory T cells in long-lasting Graves disease (dated by TCRdb to the early 2020s). Library preparation was by multiplex PCR. Instrument used: Illumina HiSeq 4000. TCR beta libraries were built with iRepertoire HTBI primers and Arm-PCR amplification of CDR3 regions. TCRdb redid the processing of the public reads, applying fastp at Q25 and MiXCR, and retained in-frame beta chains. Each record represents a unique CDR3 protein, reported with the most common genes and DNA among its rows. Here the sample has some 230,000 distinct CDR3 sequences; 18% occur a single time. The top ten clonotypes cover roughly a fifth of the sample. Sample time point, as interpreted from the label and publication: newly diagnosed GD, antithyroid drugs for less than 3 months. For both TCR sequencing and RNA sequencing, RNA was extracted from PBMCs in TRIzol.

Here the sequenced sample was peripheral blood mononuclear cells (PBMCs), taken at new diagnosis, from a patient treated with antithyroid drugs. The receptors come from a female donor with Graves disease.

In regard to this clonotype: This may be a read error, as it is one base from a much larger clone. V and J are TRBV11-2 and TRBJ2-6; the D gene is possibly TRBD1 (5 bases). CDR3 size: 16 residues. CDR1 SGHAT and CDR2 FQNNGV come from the germline V gene. CDR3 loop: CASSQGLDSGANVLIF. The CDR3 DNA reads as TGTGCCAGCAGCCAAGGGTTAGACTCTGGGGCCAACGTCCTGATTTTC.

This clonotype occurred many times. The chain couples TRBV2 to TRBJ2-1, with unresolved D. CDR1 and CDR2 from the germline V gene are SNHLY and FYNNEI. This CDR3 has 12 residues. The ends were cut back, 2 bases at V and 10 bases at J, with 9 bases in the middle. The chain's CDR3 is CASSERRWEQFF. The CDR3 region has the DNA TGTGCCAGCAGTGAACGGCGGTGGGAGCAGTTCTTC.

The chain links TRBV5-4 to TRBJ2-5, with D uncertain. Germline loops: CDR1 SGHNT, CDR2 YYREEE (reference sequence). Trimming took 1 base from V and 3 from J, leaving 13 bases between them. CDR3 length: 15 residues. The CDR3 bases are TGTGCCAGCAGCTTGAGTCCCGACGGAAAAGAGACCCAGTACTTC. Protein product: CASSLSPDGKETQYF.

This clonotype was found many times. The J gene is TRBJ2-5, the V gene TRBV7-2; TRBD2 agrees at 7 bases. The V segment lost 5 bases and the J segment 2 bases; nucleotides outside the gene matches: 8. The CDR3 totals 15 residues. CDR1 and CDR2 (germline): SGHTA, FQGNSA. CDR3 nucleotides: TGTGCCAGCAGCATAAATGGGGGAGGGCAAGAGACCCAGTACTTC. It specifies CASSINGGGQETQYF.

This clonotype was recorded many times. The genes are TRBV6-1 and TRBJ1-2; 9 positions match TRBD1. Germline V gene lookup returns CDR1 MNHNS and CDR2 SASEGT. V lost 4 bases and J lost 3; bases outside the gene matches: 3. CDR3 length: 14 residues. In nucleotides, the CDR3 is TGTGCCAGCAGTGGGACAGGGGAGGACTATGGCTACACCTTC. Its protein product is CASSGTGEDYGYTF.

A few counts support this clonotype. The chain's CDR3 is CAWMSGRRITGELFF. The DNA of the CDR3 is TGTGCCTGGATGAGCGGGAGAAGGATCACCGGGGAGCTGTTTTTT. This chain joins TRBV30 and TRBJ2-2; TRBD2 aligns across 8 bases. There are 15 residues in the CDR3. The germline V gene encodes CDR1 GTSNPN and CDR2 SVGIG (reference sequence). Trimming cost V 4 bases and J 4 bases; bases outside gene matches: 8.

This clonotype came up many times. The chain has TRBV10-2 and TRBJ2-1; TRBD1 agrees at 7 bases. The trim removed 6 bases at V and 4 bases at J, leaving 0 bases unmatched. Germline CDR1 is WSHSY and CDR2 is SAAADI. The CDR3 contains 12 residues. The CDR3: CASRDRYNEQFF. CDR3 nucleotide sequence: TGCGCCAGCAGGGACAGGTACAATGAGCAGTTCTTC.

This clonotype was recorded many times. The genes are TRBV5-5 and TRBJ1-2; 12 bases are shared with TRBD1. This CDR3 spans 16 amino acids. The germline V gene encodes CDR1 SGHKS and CDR2 YYEKEE (reference sequence). V lost 1 base to trimming and J lost 6 bases; unmatched junction nucleotides: 7. Here the CDR3 DNA reads TGTGCCAGCAGCTTGTCGTTGGGACAGGGGGCAAATGGCTACACCTTC. Translation: CASSLSLGQGANGYTF. Based on the CDR3 plus reference TRBV5-5 and TRBJ1-2, the full variable domain is DAGVTQSPTHLIKTRGQQVTLRCSPISGHKSVSWYQQVLGQGPQFIFQYYEKEERGRGNFPDRFSARQFPNYSSELNVNALLLGDSALYLCASSLSLGQGANGYTFGSGTRLTVV.

This clonotype came up a few times. This may arise from a read error, as a much more abundant clone is one base away. The chain has TRBV12-3 or TRBV12-4 and TRBJ1-5, with a tentative D call TRBD1 (6 bases). The CDR3 is made up of 20 amino acids. The CDR3 bases are TGTGTCAGCAGTTTTCGTCCGGGACTAGGGGGGTACAAGAGCAATCAGCCCCAGCATTTT. It encodes CVSSFRPGLGGYKSNQPQHF.

This clonotype was counted ten times or more. V usage is TRBV12-3 or TRBV12-4 and J usage is TRBJ2-5; D might be TRBD1 (5 bases). The CDR3 covers 15 residues. V lost 5 bases to trimming and J lost 5 bases, with 18 bases between them. In DNA, the CDR3 is TGTGCCAGCAGTAAAGACCCCGACAGTTCGGAGACCCAGTACTTC. This translates into CASSKDPDSSETQYF.

This clonotype showed up many times. The J gene is TRBJ2-7, the V gene TRBV2; 7 nucleotides agree with TRBD1. The germline V gene has CDR1 SNHLY and CDR2 FYNNEI. V lost 6 bases to trimming and J lost 1 base; unmatched junction nucleotides: 6. CDR3 length: 14 amino acids. Here the CDR3 DNA reads TGTGCCAGCAGAACGGGACAGCTTTCCTACGAGCAGTACTTC. Amino acids: CASRTGQLSYEQYF. The variable domain in full, completed from reference TRBV2 and TRBJ2-7, reads EPEVTQTPSHQVTQMGQEVILRCVPISNHLYFYWYRQILGQKVEFLVSFYNNEISEKSEIFDDQFSVERPDGSNFTLKIRSTKLEDSAMYFCASRTGQLSYEQYFGPGTRLTVT.

In its sample, this clonotype was seen many times. The chain has TRBV6-1 and TRBJ2-5; 8 bases agree with TRBD1. J lost 5 bases, V lost 8 bases, and 7 bases had no gene match. This CDR3 spans 13 amino acids. CDR1 MNHNS and CDR2 SASEGT come from the germline V gene. The CDR3 bases are TGTGCCAGCTGGCAGGGGGCGTGGGAGACCCAGTACTTC. It encodes CASWQGAWETQYF.

The V and J genes are TRBV27 and TRBJ1-2, with 7 bases aligning to TRBD1. The CDR3 consists of 13 residues. V dropped 6 bases and J dropped 8; count of bases not matched to a gene: 9. Germline loops: CDR1 MNHEY, CDR2 SMNVEV (reference sequence). CDR3 DNA: TGTGCCAGCAGACGACAGGGAGGAGGCGGCTACACCTTC. Translation: CASRRQGGGGYTF.

This clonotype was detected ten times or more. This rearrangement joins TRBV20-1 to TRBJ1-5; unclear D gene. CDR3 length equals 12 residues. Germline V gene sequence: CDR1 DFQATT, CDR2 SNEGSKA (reference sequence). CDR3 amino acids: CSVSRGDQPQHF. DNA of the CDR3: TGCAGCGTCTCTCGCGGGGATCAGCCCCAGCATTTT.

The sample holds many counts of this clonotype. The V call is TRBV28, the J call TRBJ2-7; D ambiguous. From germline, CDR1 is MDHEN and CDR2 SYDVKM. Trimming removed 7 bases from V and 2 bases from J, with 12 bases in between. The CDR3 extends over 13 amino acids. In DNA, the CDR3 is TGTGCCAGCATGGGAAGGGCTACCTACGAGCAGTACTTC. Translation gives CASMGRATYEQYF.

CDR3 bases: TGCAGTGCTAGAGATGAGGCCGCCGGGACTAGCGGGAGGCGCTCCTACAATGAGCAGTTCTTC. It translates to CSARDEAAGTSGRRSYNEQFF. The chain couples TRBV20-1 to TRBJ2-1; 15 bases fit TRBD2. Per germline, CDR1 DFQATT and CDR2 SNEGSKA (reference sequence). Unmatched junction bases numbered 12, after V lost 0 bases and J lost 0 bases. This CDR3 is built from 21 residues.

The table lists this clonotype with many counts. This chain links TRBV2 with TRBJ2-1, with TRBD1 identical over 12 bases. CDR1 is SNHLY and CDR2 is FYNNEI in the germline V gene. J was trimmed by 4 bases and V by 7 bases; bases with no gene match: 11. The CDR3 loop spans 17 amino acids. Here the CDR3 DNA reads TGTGCCAGCAATCCGGGACAGGGGGCAGCGGCGTACAATGAGCAGTTCTTC. The encoded protein is CASNPGQGAAAYNEQFF.

A single count supports this clonotype. Given a far larger clone just one base away, this is likely a sequencing read error. Here the CDR3 omits its conserved ending phenylalanine or tryptophan, so a read error is the likely source. This chain connects TRBV27 to TRBJ2-1; the D gene could be TRBD1 or TRBD2 (5 bases each). The DNA end is a closer match to TRBJ2-5, so the J assignment may be wrong. The CDR3 runs 15 residues. The germline V gene encodes CDR1 MNHEY and CDR2 SMNVEV (reference sequence). This chain's CDR3 is CASSLGLAGTETQYL. CDR3 DNA: TGTGCCAGCAGTTTGGGGCTAGCCGGTACGGAGACCCAGTACCTC.

This clonotype was recorded at least ten times. The chain combines TRBV19 with TRBJ2-5; possibly TRBD1 or TRBD2 for D (5 bases each). V was cut by 3 bases and J by 5 bases, with 10 bases left in between. The length of the CDR3 is 13 residues. Germline loops: CDR1 LNHDA, CDR2 SQIVND (reference sequence). The CDR3 DNA is TGTGCCAGTAGTATGACAGAGGGGGAGACCCAGTACTTC. Protein sequence: CASSMTEGETQYF.

This clonotype was found many times. V and J are TRBV7-6 and TRBJ2-1; 10 nucleotides line up with TRBD2. Germline CDR1 reads SGHVS; CDR2 reads FNYEAQ. The CDR3 runs 16 residues. Germline trimming cut 4 bases from V and 8 bases from J; bases unmatched to any gene: 11. For the CDR3, the DNA is TGTGCCAGCAGCTCTCACAGCGGGAGGGCGGGGGATGAGCAGTTCTTC. It is translated as CASSSHSGRAGDEQFF.

This rearrangement joins TRBV14 to TRBJ2-7; D gene ambiguous. From germline, CDR1 is SGHDN and CDR2 FVKESK. This CDR3 spans 11 amino acids. V was cut by 0 bases and J by 4 bases, with 1 base left in between. Written as DNA, the CDR3 is TGTGCCAGCAGCCAAGATTACGAGCAGTACTTC. It specifies CASSQDYEQYF.

This chain uses TRBV4-1 with TRBJ1-4; D is ambiguous. This CDR3 is 14 amino acids long. V was pared by 7 bases and J by 4 bases, with 13 bases between. Germline CDR1 and CDR2: MGHRA and YSYEKL. CDR3 bases: TGCGCCAGCAATCAGGAGTCTAGTAATGAAAAACTGTTTTTT. Translating it yields CASNQESSNEKLFF.

This clonotype was seen many times. The rearrangement joins TRBV27 to TRBJ2-3; TRBD2 might be the D (5 bases). The V gene lost 6 bases and the J gene lost 0 bases, with 10 bases spanning the gap. CDR1 MNHEY and CDR2 SMNVEV come from the germline V gene (reference sequence). The CDR3 has 14 residues. CDR3 in amino acids: CASRAGWSTDTQYF. The CDR3 coding sequence is TGTGCCAGCAGGGCGGGTTGGAGCACAGATACGCAGTATTTT.

Many counts were recorded for this clonotype. This chain links TRBV5-1 with TRBJ2-7; no firm D call. The CDR3 is made up of 15 amino acids. The germline CDR1 and CDR2 sequences are SGHRS and YFSETQ. V lost 0 bases and J 4 bases, leaving 14 bases between the germline ends. CDR3 sequence (DNA): TGCGCCAGCAGCTTGGACGGGCTTAAAGGGTACGAGCAGTACTTC. Encoded protein: CASSLDGLKGYEQYF. Full variable domain (outside the CDR3, taken from reference TRBV5-1 and TRBJ2-7): KAGVTQTPRYLIKTRGQQVTLSCSPISGHRSVSWYQQTPGQGLQFLFEYFSETQRNKGNFPGRFSGRQFSNSRSEMNVSTLELGDSALYLCASSLDGLKGYEQYFGPGTRLTVT.